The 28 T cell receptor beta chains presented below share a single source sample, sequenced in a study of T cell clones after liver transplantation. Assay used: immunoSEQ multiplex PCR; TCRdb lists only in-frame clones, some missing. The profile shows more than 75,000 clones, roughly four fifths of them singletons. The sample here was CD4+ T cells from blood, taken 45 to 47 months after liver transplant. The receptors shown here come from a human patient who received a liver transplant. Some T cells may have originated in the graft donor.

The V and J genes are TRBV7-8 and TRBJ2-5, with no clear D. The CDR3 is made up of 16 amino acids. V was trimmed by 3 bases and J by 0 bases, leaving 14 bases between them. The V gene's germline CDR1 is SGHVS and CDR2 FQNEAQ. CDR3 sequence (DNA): TGTGCCAGCAGCTTTGTTCTAACCTCGTACCAAGAGACCCAGTACTTC. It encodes CASSFVLTSYQETQYF.

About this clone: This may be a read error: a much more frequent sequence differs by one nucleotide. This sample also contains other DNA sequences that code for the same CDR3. The CDR3 here is CASSQDRASSYGYTF. For the CDR3, the DNA is TGTGCCAGCAGTCAAGATCGTGCCAGCAGCTATGGCTACACCTTC. The chain employs TRBV14 and TRBJ1-2; D unresolved. The CDR3 sequence is 15 residues long. Germline loops: CDR1 SGHDN, CDR2 FVKESK.

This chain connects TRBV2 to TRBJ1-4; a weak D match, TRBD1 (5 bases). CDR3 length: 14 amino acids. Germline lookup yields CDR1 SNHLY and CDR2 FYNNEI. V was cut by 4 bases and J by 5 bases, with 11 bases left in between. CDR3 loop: CASSGGRLNEKLFF. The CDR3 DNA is TGTGCCAGCAGTGGGGGACGGCTGAATGAAAAACTGTTTTTT.

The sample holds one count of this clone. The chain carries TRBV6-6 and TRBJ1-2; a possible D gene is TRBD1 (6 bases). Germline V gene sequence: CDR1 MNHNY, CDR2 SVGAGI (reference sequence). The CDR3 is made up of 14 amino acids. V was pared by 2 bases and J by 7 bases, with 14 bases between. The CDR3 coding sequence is TGTGCCAGCAGTTACGTCGGGGGGCTCGGTGGCTACACCTTC. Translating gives CASSYVGGLGGYTF.

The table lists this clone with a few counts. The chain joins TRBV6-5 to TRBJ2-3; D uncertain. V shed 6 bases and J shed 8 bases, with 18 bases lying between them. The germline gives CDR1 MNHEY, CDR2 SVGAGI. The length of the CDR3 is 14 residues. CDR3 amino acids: CASRTFAAISTQYF. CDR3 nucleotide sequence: TGTGCCAGCAGGACCTTTGCGGCAATAAGTACGCAGTATTTT.

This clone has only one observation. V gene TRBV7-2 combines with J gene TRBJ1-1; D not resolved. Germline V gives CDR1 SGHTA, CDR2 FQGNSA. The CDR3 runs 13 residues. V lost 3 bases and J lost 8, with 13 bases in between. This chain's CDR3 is CASSFILRQEAFF. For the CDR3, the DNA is TGTGCCAGCAGCTTTATTTTGAGGCAGGAAGCTTTCTTT.

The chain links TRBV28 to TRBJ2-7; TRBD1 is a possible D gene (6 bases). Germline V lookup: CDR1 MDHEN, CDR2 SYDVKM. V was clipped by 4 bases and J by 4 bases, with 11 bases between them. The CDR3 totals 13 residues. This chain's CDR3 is CASSSGTTYEQYF. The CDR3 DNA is TGTGCCAGCAGTTCCGGGACAACATACGAGCAGTACTTC.

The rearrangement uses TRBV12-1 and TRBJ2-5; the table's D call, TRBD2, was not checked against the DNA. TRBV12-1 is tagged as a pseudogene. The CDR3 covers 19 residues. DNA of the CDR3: TGTGCCAGCAGTCTATTCCGGGACACCGGGGGGGTCGACCAAGAGACCCAGTACTTC. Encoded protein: CASSLFRDTGGVDQETQYF.

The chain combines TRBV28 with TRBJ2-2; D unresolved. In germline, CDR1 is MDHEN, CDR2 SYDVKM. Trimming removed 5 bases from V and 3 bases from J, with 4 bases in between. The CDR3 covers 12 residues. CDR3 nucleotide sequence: TGTGCCAGCAGTAGGGACACCGGGGAGCTGTTTTTT. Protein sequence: CASSRDTGELFF. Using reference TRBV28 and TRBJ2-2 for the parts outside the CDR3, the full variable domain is DVKVTQSSRYLVKRTGEKVFLECVQDMDHENMFWYRQDPGLGLRLIYFSYDVKMKEKGDIPEGYSVSREKKERFSLILESASTNQTSMYLCASSRDTGELFFGEGSRLTVL.

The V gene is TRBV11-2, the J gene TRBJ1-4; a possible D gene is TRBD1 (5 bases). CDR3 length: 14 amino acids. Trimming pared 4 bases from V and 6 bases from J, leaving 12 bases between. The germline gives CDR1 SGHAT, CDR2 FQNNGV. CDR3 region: CASSSGAQDEKLFF. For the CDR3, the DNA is TGTGCCAGCAGCTCCGGGGCTCAGGATGAAAAACTGTTTTTT.

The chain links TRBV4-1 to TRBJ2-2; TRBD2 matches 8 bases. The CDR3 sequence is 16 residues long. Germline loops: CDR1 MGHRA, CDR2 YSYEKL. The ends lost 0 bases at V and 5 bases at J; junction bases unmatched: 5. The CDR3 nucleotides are TGCGCCAGCAGCCAAGATCGGGTAGCGGGAACCGGGGAGCTGTTTTTT. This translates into CASSQDRVAGTGELFF.

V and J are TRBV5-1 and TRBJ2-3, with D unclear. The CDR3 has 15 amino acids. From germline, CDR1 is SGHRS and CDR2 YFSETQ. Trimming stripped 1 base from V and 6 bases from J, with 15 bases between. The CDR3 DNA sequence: TGCGCCAGCAGCTTGTTGTCGTCGAAGATGGATACGCAGTATTTT. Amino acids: CASSLLSSKMDTQYF.

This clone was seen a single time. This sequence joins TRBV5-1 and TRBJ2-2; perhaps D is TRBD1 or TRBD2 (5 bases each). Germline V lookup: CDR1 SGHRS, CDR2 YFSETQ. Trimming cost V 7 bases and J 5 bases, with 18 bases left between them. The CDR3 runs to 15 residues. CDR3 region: CASYRDRSRTGELFF. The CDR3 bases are TGCGCCAGCTACCGGGACCGCAGTCGGACCGGGGAGCTGTTTTTT.

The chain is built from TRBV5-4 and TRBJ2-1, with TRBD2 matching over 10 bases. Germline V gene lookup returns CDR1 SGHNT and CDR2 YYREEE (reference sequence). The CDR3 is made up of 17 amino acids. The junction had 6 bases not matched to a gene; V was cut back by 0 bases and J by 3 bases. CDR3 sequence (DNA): TGTGCCAGCAGCTTGGCACGCTCTAGCGGGGGCTACAATGAGCAGTTCTTC. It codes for CASSLARSSGGYNEQFF.

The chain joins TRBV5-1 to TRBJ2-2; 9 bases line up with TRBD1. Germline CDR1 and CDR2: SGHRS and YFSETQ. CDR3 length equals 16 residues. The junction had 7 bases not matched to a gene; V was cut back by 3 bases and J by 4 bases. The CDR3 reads CASSSSGQGITGELFF. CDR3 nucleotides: TGCGCCAGCAGCTCCTCGGGACAGGGAATCACCGGGGAGCTGTTTTTT.

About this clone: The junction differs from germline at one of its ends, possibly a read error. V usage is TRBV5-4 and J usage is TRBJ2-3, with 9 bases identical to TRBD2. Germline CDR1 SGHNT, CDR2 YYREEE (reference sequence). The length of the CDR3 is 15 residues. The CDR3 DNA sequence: TGTGCCAGCACCTTGATGACTAGCGGAACAGATACGCAGTATTTT. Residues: CASTLMTSGTDTQYF.

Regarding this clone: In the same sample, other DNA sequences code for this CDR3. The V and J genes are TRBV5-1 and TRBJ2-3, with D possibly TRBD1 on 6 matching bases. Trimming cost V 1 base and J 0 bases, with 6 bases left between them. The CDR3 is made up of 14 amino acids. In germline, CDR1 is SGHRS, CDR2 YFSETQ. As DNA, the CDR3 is TGCGCCAGCAGCTTGACAGGGAGCACAGATACGCAGTATTTT. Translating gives CASSLTGSTDTQYF. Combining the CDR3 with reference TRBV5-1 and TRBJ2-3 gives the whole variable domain KAGVTQTPRYLIKTRGQQVTLSCSPISGHRSVSWYQQTPGQGLQFLFEYFSETQRNKGNFPGRFSGRQFSNSRSEMNVSTLELGDSALYLCASSLTGSTDTQYFGPGTRLTVL.

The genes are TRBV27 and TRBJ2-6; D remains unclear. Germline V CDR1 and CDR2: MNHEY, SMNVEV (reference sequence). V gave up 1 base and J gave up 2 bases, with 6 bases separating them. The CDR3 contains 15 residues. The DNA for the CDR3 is TGTGCCAGCAGTTTATTCTCCCCTGGGGCCAACGTCCTGACTTTC. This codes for CASSLFSPGANVLTF. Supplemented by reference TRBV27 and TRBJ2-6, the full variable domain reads EAQVTQNPRYLITVTGKKLTVTCSQNMNHEYMSWYRQDPGLGLRQIYYSMNVEVTDKGDVPEGYKVSRKEKRNFPLILESPSPNQTSLYFCASSLFSPGANVLTFGAGSRLTVL.

The CDR3: CASSSRTGGWNEQFF. CDR3 bases: TGTGCCAGCAGCTCCCGGACAGGGGGATGGAATGAGCAGTTCTTC. The V and J genes are TRBV7-8 and TRBJ2-1, with TRBD1 identical over 10 bases. CDR1 SGHVS and CDR2 FQNEAQ come from the germline V gene. V gave up 4 bases and J gave up 7 bases; unmatched junction bases: 7. This CDR3 comprises 15 residues.

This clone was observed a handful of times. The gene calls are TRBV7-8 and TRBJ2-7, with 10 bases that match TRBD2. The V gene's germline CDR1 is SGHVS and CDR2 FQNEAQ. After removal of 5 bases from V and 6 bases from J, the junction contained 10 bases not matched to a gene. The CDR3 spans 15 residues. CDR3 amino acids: CASSQISSGSSEQYF. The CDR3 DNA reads TGTGCCAGCAGCCAGATTTCTAGCGGGAGCTCCGAGCAGTACTTC.

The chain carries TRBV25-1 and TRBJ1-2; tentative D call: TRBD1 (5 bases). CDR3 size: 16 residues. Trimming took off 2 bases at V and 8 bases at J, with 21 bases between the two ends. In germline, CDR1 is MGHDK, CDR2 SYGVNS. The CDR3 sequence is CASSEAAGTILRGYTF. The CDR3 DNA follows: TGTGCCAGCAGTGAAGCGGCAGGGACGATTTTGAGGGGCTACACCTTC.

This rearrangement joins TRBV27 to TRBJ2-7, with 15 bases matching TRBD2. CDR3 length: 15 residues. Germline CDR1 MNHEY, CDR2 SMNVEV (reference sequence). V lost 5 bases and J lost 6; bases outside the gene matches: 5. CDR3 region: CASSPRTSGRAEQYF. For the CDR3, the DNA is TGTGCCAGCAGTCCGAGGACTAGCGGGAGGGCCGAGCAGTACTTC.

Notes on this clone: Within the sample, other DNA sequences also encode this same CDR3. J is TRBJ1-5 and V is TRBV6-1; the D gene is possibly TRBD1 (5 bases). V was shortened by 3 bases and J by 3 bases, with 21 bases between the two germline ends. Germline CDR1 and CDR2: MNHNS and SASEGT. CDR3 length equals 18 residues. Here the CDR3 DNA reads TGTGCCAGCAGTGAGGCGCTTCGGGGGAGGCAAGTCAATCAGCCCCAGCATTTT. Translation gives CASSEALRGRQVNQPQHF.

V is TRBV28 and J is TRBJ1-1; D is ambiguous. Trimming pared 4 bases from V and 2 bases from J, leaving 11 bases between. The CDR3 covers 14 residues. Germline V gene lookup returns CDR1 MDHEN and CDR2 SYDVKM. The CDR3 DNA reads TGTGCCAGCAGTTCACCTGTGGCAAACACTGAAGCTTTCTTT. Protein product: CASSSPVANTEAFF.

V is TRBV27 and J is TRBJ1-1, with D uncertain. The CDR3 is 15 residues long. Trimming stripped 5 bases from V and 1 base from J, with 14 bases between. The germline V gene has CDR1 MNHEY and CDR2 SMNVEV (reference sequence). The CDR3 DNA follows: TGTGCCAGCAGTCCCTCACGGAGGGAGAACACTGAAGCTTTCTTT. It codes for CASSPSRRENTEAFF.

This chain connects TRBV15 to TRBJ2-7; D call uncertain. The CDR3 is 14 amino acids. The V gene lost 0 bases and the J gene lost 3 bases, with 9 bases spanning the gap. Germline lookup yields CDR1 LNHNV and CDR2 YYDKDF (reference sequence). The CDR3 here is CATSRDRSSYEQYF. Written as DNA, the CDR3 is TGTGCCACCAGCAGAGATAGGAGTAGCTACGAGCAGTACTTC.

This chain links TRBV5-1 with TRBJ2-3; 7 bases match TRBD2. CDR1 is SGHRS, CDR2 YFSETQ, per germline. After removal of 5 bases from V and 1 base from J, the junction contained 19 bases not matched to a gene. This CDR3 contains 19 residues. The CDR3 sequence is CASSSGGSLAREGTDTQYF. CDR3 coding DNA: TGCGCCAGCAGTTCGGGGGGATCCTTAGCGAGAGAAGGCACAGATACGCAGTATTTT. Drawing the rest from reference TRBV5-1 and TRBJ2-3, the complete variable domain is KAGVTQTPRYLIKTRGQQVTLSCSPISGHRSVSWYQQTPGQGLQFLFEYFSETQRNKGNFPGRFSGRQFSNSRSEMNVSTLELGDSALYLCASSSGGSLAREGTDTQYFGPGTRLTVL.

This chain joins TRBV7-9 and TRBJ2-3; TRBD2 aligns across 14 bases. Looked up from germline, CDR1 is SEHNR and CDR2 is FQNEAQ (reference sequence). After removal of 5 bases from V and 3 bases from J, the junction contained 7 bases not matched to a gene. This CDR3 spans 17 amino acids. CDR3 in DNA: TGTGCCAGCAGCCCCCAAAGGACTAGCGGGAGGACAGATACGCAGTATTTT. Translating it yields CASSPQRTSGRTDTQYF.